The rows below give T cell receptor beta chains drawn from one sample of a study of beta chain features in type 1 diabetes. Generated by immunoSEQ multiplex PCR, the TCRdb table keeps only in-frame clones and is missing some. The data hold 860,000 or so clones, with around a sixth observed a single time. The sample taken for sequencing was naive CD4+ T cells from blood. Every receptor here comes from a woman under 30 in good health. Both conserved end residues are trimmed from each CDR3. The order of the fields is V gene, J gene, CDR3 protein.

TRBV1,TRBJ2-7,TSSLALEGTGGAYASGSYEQY
TRBV7-3,TRBJ2-1,ASSRDTYNEQF
TRBV10-1,TRBJ2-7,ASSDGRLPKIYEQY
TRBV7-9,TRBJ2-5,ASSAGTGQETQY
TRBV28,TRBJ1-2,ASSLYSPHQGDYGYT
TRBV11-2,TRBJ1-1,ASSALTGGRTEAF
TRBV7-2,TRBJ2-3,ASSLWSRDTQY
TRBV28,TRBJ2-3,ASSSALSGNTQY
TRBV6-6,TRBJ2-7,ASSPGRLAEQY
TRBV4-3,TRBJ2-3,ASSRGGSPDTDTQY
TRBV27,TRBJ2-5,ASSLFTGTSQEETQY
TRBV7-9,TRBJ2-5,ASGQVQETQY
TRBV2,TRBJ1-3,ASSVQGNGNTIY
TRBV7-3,TRBJ2-3,ASSLSPGTRIPTTDTQY
TRBV9,TRBJ1-1,ASSVESQGWTEAF
TRBV7-3,TRBJ2-3,ASSLIGSGAHTDTQY
TRBV6-6,TRBJ2-1,ASNRAGSRSYNEQF
TRBV4-2,TRBJ2-1,ASSLVATNEQF
TRBV7-2,TRBJ2-1,ASSFLLAGGQF
TRBV27,TRBJ2-1,ASSFTSGKSEQF
TRBV4-3,TRBJ1-2,ASSQDRLYYGYT
TRBV19,TRBJ2-4,ASSISSGRAGKNIQY
TRBV20-1,TRBJ2-1,SAMRIEQF
TRBV10-3,TRBJ2-1,ATNGGMPSYNEQF
TRBV19,TRBJ2-5,ASSIGDRETQY
TRBV7-9,TRBJ2-1,ASSLSGDEQF
TRBV7-2,TRBJ2-7,ASSFEVRVYEQY
TRBV5-1,TRBJ2-1,ASSPPGPLGWNEQF
TRBV7-2,TRBJ1-2,ASSLTQGLYGYT
TRBV7-9,TRBJ2-3,ASSIDPSTDTQY
TRBV4-2,TRBJ2-7,ASSQDGPYEQY
TRBV28,TRBJ2-7,ASSFSGQGLYEQY
TRBV10-3,TRBJ2-1,AIRVSTGTFNEQF
TRBV28,TRBJ2-7,ASSLVGMVYEQY
TRBV5-4,TRBJ2-7,ASSLASSRVHEQY
TRBV6-5,TRBJ2-7,ASSYSLSGRGEQY
TRBV5-1,TRBJ2-3,ASSLAASTDTQY
TRBV6-9,TRBJ2-7,ASRYSGGVSYEQY
TRBV5-1,TRBJ2-1,ASSFRTSGRASHNEQF
TRBV9,TRBJ2-5,ASSVNLGETQY
TRBV28,TRBJ2-7,ASSAYRGLNEQY
TRBV11-2,TRBJ2-1,ASRSIDRYNEQF
TRBV19,TRBJ2-7,ASSISLAGSREQY